The 20 T cell receptor beta chains given below trace back to one sample, sequenced in a study of cytomegalovirus exposure and HLA in healthy donors. 13 Jbeta primers and 60 Vbeta primers were used for the PCR. Profiled with immunoSEQ multiplex PCR; TCRdb holds only in-frame clones, not every one. Among some 110,000 clones listed, around 74% were seen once. Sequencing used PBMCs. The receptors stem from a woman in her 50s in good health and CMV-seropositive.

The V and J genes are TRBV9 and TRBJ2-3; 9 bases are shared with TRBD2. V lost 10 bases and J lost 5; bases outside the gene matches: 8. The CDR3 spans 13 residues. Germline V gene lookup returns CDR1 SGDLS and CDR2 YYNGEE. DNA for the CDR3: TGTGCCTCCCAGGCGGGGGGGAGAGATACGCAGTATTTT. Translation: CASQAGGRDTQYF.

The gene calls are TRBV27 and TRBJ2-7; TRBD1 aligns across 7 bases. With 0 bases clipped from V and 4 bases from J, the junction kept 15 bases outside the gene matches. The CDR3 covers 18 residues. Looked up from germline, CDR1 is MNHEY and CDR2 is SMNVEV (reference sequence). CDR3 DNA sequence: TGTGCCAGCAGTTTATCGGCCCCTACAGGGGACCAAACTTACGAGCAGTACTTC. It yields the protein CASSLSAPTGDQTYEQYF.

V and J are TRBV28 and TRBJ1-4, with D perhaps matching TRBD1 (6 bases). V gave up 5 bases and J gave up 8 bases, with 15 bases separating them. CDR3 length: 14 residues. Germline V gives CDR1 MDHEN, CDR2 SYDVKM. CDR3 in amino acids: CASSPGGGDEKLFF. CDR3 sequence (DNA): TGTGCCAGCAGTCCTGGGGGGGGCGACGAAAAACTGTTTTTT.

V and J are TRBV4-1 and TRBJ2-7, with TRBD2 matching 12 bases. V lost 0 bases, J lost 7 bases, and 7 bases stayed unmatched. The CDR3 is made up of 16 amino acids. Germline V gene sequence: CDR1 MGHRA, CDR2 YSYEKL. CDR3 sequence (DNA): TGCGCCAGCAGCCAAGAAGGCCTAGCGGGGGGGGTTGAGCAGTACTTC. It encodes CASSQEGLAGGVEQYF.

This clone has a single count. The chain carries TRBV6-6 and TRBJ2-7; tentatively, D is TRBD1 (5 bases). This CDR3 has 14 residues. Germline CDR1 reads MNHNY; CDR2 reads SVGAGI (reference sequence). Trimming removed 8 bases from V and 0 bases from J, with 14 bases in between. In nucleotides, the CDR3 is TGTGCCAGCGGTTTACAGGTTGGCTCCTACGAGCAGTACTTC. As protein: CASGLQVGSYEQYF.

This chain joins TRBV5-1 and TRBJ2-5, with D perhaps matching TRBD2 (5 bases). Near its end, the DNA agrees better with TRBJ2-7, so the J call may be wrong. The germline gives CDR1 SGHRS, CDR2 YFSETQ. CDR3 length: 17 residues. DNA of the CDR3: TGCGCCAGCAGCTTCCAACCACCGGGGAAGCAGATCTACGAGCAGTACTTC. Protein: CASSFQPPGKQIYEQYF.

This clone appeared a single time. The gene calls are TRBV9 and TRBJ1-1, with TRBD1 as a possible D gene (6 bases). Trimming took off 3 bases at V and 0 bases at J, with 9 bases between the two ends. Germline V gives CDR1 SGDLS, CDR2 YYNGEE. CDR3 length equals 14 residues. This CDR3 is CASSERTVNTEAFF. The CDR3 DNA is TGTGCCAGCAGCGAGCGGACAGTGAACACTGAAGCTTTCTTT.

This chain joins TRBV29-1 and TRBJ2-7, with 9 nucleotides matching TRBD1. The CDR3 extends over 13 amino acids. From germline, CDR1 is SQVTM and CDR2 ANQGSEA. V was clipped by 6 bases and J by 3 bases; unmatched bases: 6. The CDR3: CSVPGQGFYEQYF. The CDR3 DNA follows: TGCAGCGTCCCGGGACAGGGCTTCTACGAGCAGTACTTC.

The rearrangement joins TRBV7-6 to TRBJ2-7; 8 bases match TRBD1. The CDR3 spans 14 residues. The germline CDR1 and CDR2 sequences are SGHVS and FNYEAQ. After removal of 1 base from V and 4 bases from J, the junction contained 3 bases not matched to a gene. The CDR3 DNA reads as TGTGCCAGCAGCTTAGGGACAGGGTATTACGAGCAGTACTTC. Residues: CASSLGTGYYEQYF.

This chain links TRBV10-3 with TRBJ2-7, with 12 bases matching TRBD1. Trimming removed 6 bases from V and 4 bases from J; junction bases left unmatched: 10. Germline loops: CDR1 ENHRY, CDR2 SYGVKD. CDR3 length: 16 amino acids. CDR3 sequence (DNA): TGTGCCATCAGCCCCGGGACAGGGGGCGCCTTATACGAGCAGTACTTC. It codes for CAISPGTGGALYEQYF.

This chain joins TRBV7-9 and TRBJ2-7, with 12 bases identical to TRBD1. This CDR3 has 14 residues. Germline V CDR1 and CDR2: SEHNR, FQNEAQ (reference sequence). V gave up 8 bases and J gave up 7 bases; unmatched junction bases: 9. CDR3 sequence (DNA): TGTGCCAGCGGACCGGGACAGGGGGCGAGGGAGCAGTACTTC. Its protein product is CASGPGQGAREQYF.

The gene calls are TRBV12-2 and TRBJ2-1; TRBD1 is the table's D call, not checked against the DNA. TRBV12-2 is deemed a pseudogene. This CDR3 spans 16 amino acids. The CDR3 here is CASRSRDRDKLGEQFF. As DNA, the CDR3 is TGTGCAAGTCGCTCCCGAGACAGGGATAAGTTAGGCGAGCAGTTCTTC.

The chain uses TRBV12-5 and TRBJ2-7, with 9 positions matching TRBD1. The V gene's germline CDR1 is LGHNT and CDR2 FRNRAP. CDR3 length equals 16 residues. Trimming took 2 bases from V and 2 from J; bases not matched to a gene: 7. This CDR3 reads CASGLTPGTGTYEQYF. The CDR3 DNA reads as TGTGCTAGTGGTTTGACACCCGGGACAGGGACCTACGAGCAGTACTTC.

This chain uses TRBV7-2 with TRBJ2-7, with a tentative D call TRBD2 (5 bases). Germline CDR1 SGHTA, CDR2 FQGNSA. Between the trimmed V and J ends, which lost 5 bases and 4 bases, there was a span of 15 bases. The CDR3 length is 14 residues. In DNA form, the CDR3 reads TGTGCCAGCAGCCTACCGGGATTCGGGTACGAGCAGTACTTC. This gives the protein CASSLPGFGYEQYF.

The CDR3 region has the DNA TGTGCCAGCAGCTGGACAGAAGAGACCCAGTACTTC. Protein sequence: CASSWTEETQYF. J is TRBJ2-5 and V is TRBV7-9; perhaps TRBD1 as D (6 bases). CDR1 and CDR2 (germline): SEHNR, FQNEAQ (reference sequence). V shed 4 bases and J shed 3 bases, with 6 bases lying between them. This CDR3 contains 12 residues.

The rearrangement uses TRBV10-3 and TRBJ1-4; TRBD1 is a possible D gene (6 bases). The CDR3 runs 14 residues. V was trimmed by 2 bases and J by 12 bases, leaving 16 bases between them. Per germline, CDR1 ENHRY and CDR2 SYGVKD. The DNA for the CDR3 is TGTGCCATCAGTGAGGGATTTAGACAGGAGGAACTGTTTTTT. The encoded protein is CAISEGFRQEELFF.

This clone came up once. The chain employs TRBV30 and TRBJ1-6; possible D gene TRBD1, 5 bases. The V gene's germline CDR1 is GTSNPN and CDR2 SVGIG (reference sequence). The V end was cut by 0 bases, the J end by 7 bases, with 10 bases between. The CDR3 covers 14 residues. The CDR3 DNA reads as TGTGCCTGGAGTGTTAGCAGGGTGAATTCACCCCTCCACTTT. It translates to CAWSVSRVNSPLHF.

V and J are TRBV5-6 and TRBJ2-7, with 8 bases lining up with TRBD1. Germline values: CDR1 SGHDT, CDR2 YYEEEE. The CDR3 extends over 14 amino acids. J gave up 7 bases and V 0 bases, and 6 bases lay outside the gene matches. Here the CDR3 DNA reads TGTGCCAGCAGCTTGGGTCGCAGGGGGCAAGAGCAGTACTTC. This sequence encodes CASSLGRRGQEQYF.

The chain carries TRBV4-2 and TRBJ1-2; no clear D. CDR3 size: 15 residues. The V gene's germline CDR1 is LGHNA and CDR2 YNFKEQ. V lost 4 bases and J lost 5, with 17 bases in between. The CDR3 reads CASSLQDTREYGYTF. CDR3 DNA sequence: TGTGCCAGCAGCCTACAAGATACCCGGGAGTATGGCTACACCTTC.

The chain recombines TRBV9 with TRBJ2-5; TRBD2 matches 12 bases. The J segment lost 3 bases and the V segment lost 0 bases, leaving 12 bases of the junction unmatched. CDR1 SGDLS and CDR2 YYNGEE come from the germline V gene. This CDR3 has 19 residues. As DNA, the CDR3 is TGTGCCAGCAGCGTAGAGCTAGCGGGGGGGTGTTCCGAAGAAGAGACCCAGTACTTC. Its protein product is CASSVELAGGCSEEETQYF.